Below are 7 T cell receptor beta chains sequenced from a single sample in a study of OX40 agonist ivuxolimab in advanced cancers. Using immunoSEQ multiplex PCR, the repertoire was profiled, and TCRdb retains in-frame clones only, with some absent. The top ten clones hold about 10% of a sample with 34,000 or so clones, roughly 80% of them seen once. Sample: CD4+ or CD8+ T cells sorted from blood, taken in a trial of the OX40 agonist ivuxolimab. Source of these receptors: an adult with an advanced solid tumor such as melanoma, head and neck, liver or kidney cancer.

The chain joins TRBV6-1 to TRBJ2-3; 8 bases fit TRBD1. This CDR3 region has 14 residues. The V gene's germline CDR1 is MNHNS and CDR2 SASEGT. Germline trimming cut 7 bases from V and 2 bases from J; bases unmatched to any gene: 5. CDR3 amino acids: CASNDRGSTDTQYF. The CDR3 region has the DNA TGTGCCAGCAATGACAGGGGATCCACAGATACGCAGTATTTT.

This sequence joins TRBV2 and TRBJ1-2; D is unclear. Per the germline V gene, CDR1 is SNHLY and CDR2 is FYNNEI. CDR3 length: 15 amino acids. Trimming stripped 4 bases from V and 0 bases from J, with 12 bases between. DNA of the CDR3: TGTGCCAGCAGTGTAGCCCCAGGATCTAACTATGGCTACACCTTC. Protein: CASSVAPGSNYGYTF. The variable domain in full, with the rest retrieved from reference TRBV2 and TRBJ1-2, is EPEVTQTPSHQVTQMGQEVILRCVPISNHLYFYWYRQILGQKVEFLVSFYNNEISEKSEIFDDQFSVERPDGSNFTLKIRSTKLEDSAMYFCASSVAPGSNYGYTFGSGTRLTVV.

V and J are TRBV30 and TRBJ2-7, with 7 nucleotides matching TRBD1. This CDR3 comprises 15 residues. V shed 2 bases, J shed 0 bases, and the junction held 7 bases outside the gene matches. Germline V gene lookup returns CDR1 GTSNPN and CDR2 SVGIG (reference sequence). Here the CDR3 reads CAWSQLGQSSYEQYF. Here the CDR3 DNA reads TGTGCCTGGAGTCAGTTGGGACAGAGCTCCTACGAGCAGTACTTC.

The sample holds one count of this clone. This chain joins TRBV11-2 and TRBJ2-7; no definite D call. The CDR3 runs to 16 residues. CDR1 and CDR2 (germline): SGHAT, FQNNGV. With 0 bases removed from V and 0 bases from J, the gap between germline ends came to 12 bases. CDR3 coding DNA: TGTGCCAGCAGCTTAGAGGTGCAAGATTACTCCTACGAGCAGTACTTC. This sequence encodes CASSLEVQDYSYEQYF.

This chain joins TRBV19 and TRBJ1-1; D unclear. From germline, CDR1 is LNHDA and CDR2 SQIVND (reference sequence). The CDR3 contains 14 residues. Trimming stripped 1 base from V and 0 bases from J, with 6 bases between. The CDR3 nucleotides are TGTGCCAGTAGTATAGGAGAAATGAACACTGAAGCTTTCTTT. This sequence encodes CASSIGEMNTEAFF.

The rearrangement links TRBV11-2 to TRBJ2-2; perhaps TRBD1 as D (6 bases). The CDR3 covers 17 residues. CDR1 is SGHAT, CDR2 FQNNGV, per germline. The V end lost 0 bases, the J end lost 4 bases, and 15 bases lay between the germline ends. In nucleotides, the CDR3 is TGTGCCAGCAGCTTAGATAGGTACAGGGTGACCACCGGGGAGCTGTTTTTT. Amino acid sequence: CASSLDRYRVTTGELFF.

Written as DNA, the CDR3 is TGTGCCAGCAGTGAAGTAAAACAGCTTAATTCACCCCTCCACTTT. Translation: CASSEVKQLNSPLHF. The gene calls are TRBV6-1 and TRBJ1-6; D uncertain. The CDR3 has 15 amino acids. CDR1 is MNHNS, CDR2 SASEGT, per germline. V was cut by 1 base and J by 6 bases, with 10 bases left in between.